Detailed here is one T cell receptor beta chain. The antigen remains undetermined. The sample comes from a study of shared clonotypes between healthy human individuals. Background on the study: Each donor's CD8 memory used one plate, CD8 naive two, each CD4 subset three. Whole-study findings and limits: A few donors shared approximately 5% of their naive CD4 clonotypes. Rarefaction demonstrated incomplete sorted-subset sequencing despite large depth.

Here immunoSEQ multiplex PCR was the method, and the copy in TCRdb shows in-frame clones only, minus some. Counted here are 650,000 to 700,000 clones, less than 95% occurring once; the ten biggest clones make up less than 40%. The CDR3 totals 12 residues. J lost 14 bases, V lost 4 bases, and 8 bases had no gene match. From germline, CDR1 is SGHVS and CDR2 FNYEAQ. Healthy adults negative for HIV, lacking recent acute infections or vaccinations, served as donors. The sequenced sample was memory CD8+ T cells from PBMCs. Subset of the sample: CD45RO+ cells pooled with CCR7-negative TemRA cells. The V gene is TRBV7-6, the J gene TRBJ2-1; 7 bases fit TRBD1. The receptor was derived from a man between 18 and 35 years old in good health. Some clones in this sample may be carry-over from other donors' samples. DNA of the CDR3: TGTGCCAGCAGCTATCGAGGGGACAGTAAGTTCTTC. Amino acid sequence: CASSYRGDSKFF.